This is a list of T cell receptor beta chains from one sample in a study of naive and memory T cell subsets. Each CDR3 protein gets one entry after TCRdb re-called the UMI-ligation and nested PCR reads with MiXCR. This table holds approximately 90,000 distinct CDR3 sequences, about 11% found once. Material for sequencing was naive CD4+ T cells from blood. The receptor set was obtained from a human donor in good health. Both conserved end residues are part of each CDR3. The D gene is left open where the match is weak. Clone size is given for some rows only: seen once, a few or many times, or a class if the clone is expanded.

>few|TRBJ2-7|TRBV27|TRBD2
TGTGCCAGCAGCCGGACTAGCGGGGGGGCAACCTACGAGCAGTACTTC
CASSRTSGGATYEQYF
>.|TRBJ2-2|TRBV7-6|TRBD1
TGTGCCAGCAGCTTAGGGGGACAGGGTACCGCCGGGGAGCTGTTTTTT
CASSLGGQGTAGELFF
>few|TRBJ1-3|TRBV7-9|.
TGTGCCAGCAGCTTAGCCGGACATGCTGGAAACACCATATATTTT
CASSLAGHAGNTIYF
>.|TRBJ2-3|TRBV4-1|.
TGCGCCAGCAGCCAAGTCCCCGCTACCGGAGATACGCAGTATTTT
CASSQVPATGDTQYF
>.|TRBJ1-1|TRBV9|.
TGTGCCAGCAGCGTAGTGCAGGTTGGCACTGAAGCTTTCTTT
CASSVVQVGTEAFF
>few|TRBJ2-1|TRBV30|TRBD2
TGTGCCTGGAGTATAGGCGGGACTAGCGGGAGACAGGAGCAGTTCTTC
CAWSIGGTSGRQEQFF
>.|TRBJ2-4|TRBV30|.
TGTGTCTGTGCGCGGGCGGGGCTTAGAGAAAACATTCAGTACTTC
CVCARAGLRENIQYF
>.|TRBJ2-7|TRBV12-3/TRBV12-4|.
TGTGCCAGCAGTTTAGCGCGGAGATCCACCTACGAGCAGTACTTC
CASSLARRSTYEQYF
>many|TRBJ2-1|TRBV27|TRBD2
TGTGCCAGCAGTTTTACCGGGACTAGTGGCTCCAATGAGCAGTTCTTC
CASSFTGTSGSNEQFF
>few|TRBJ2-7|TRBV5-1|TRBD2
TGCGCCAGCAGCTCCGGGCGGGGGACCTACGAGCAGTACTTC
CASSSGRGTYEQYF
>.|TRBJ2-1|TRBV2|.
TGTGCCAGCACGACTCTCCTACAGGGAGGCAATGAGCAGTTCTTC
CASTTLLQGGNEQFF
>many|TRBJ2-3|TRBV20-1|TRBD2
TGCAGTGCTAGAATAGCGGGGAGCACAGATACGCAGTATTTT
CSARIAGSTDTQYF
>many|TRBJ1-1|TRBV6-2/TRBV6-3|.
TGTGCCAGCAGCTATTCCTTGAACACTGAAGCTTTCTTT
CASSYSLNTEAFF
>.|TRBJ1-2|TRBV28|TRBD1
TGTGCCAGCAGGCCCGGGACAGGGTTATTTGGCTACACCTTC
CASRPGTGLFGYTF
>many|TRBJ2-3|TRBV24-1|TRBD2
TGTGCCACCTCCCCGGGAGGCCGAAAAACAGATACGCAGTATTTT
CATSPGGRKTDTQYF
>.|TRBJ2-3|TRBV29-1|.
TGCAGCGCTAGACGCTTACTACTTTGGGATACGCAGTATTTT
CSARRLLLWDTQYF
>.|TRBJ1-2|TRBV29-1|.
TGCAGCGCCGAACAGGGAGGTGGCTACACCTTC
CSAEQGGGYTF
>many|TRBJ2-1|TRBV24-1|.
TGTGCCACCGCGAGGGGGGGTGAGCAGTTCTTC
CATARGGEQFF
>.|TRBJ1-2|TRBV2|.
TGTGCCAGCAGTGAAGGTGGGACCGGATTCTATGGCTACACCTTC
CASSEGGTGFYGYTF
>few|TRBJ2-1|TRBV6-1|TRBD1
TGTGCCAGCAGCCCCATGGACAGGGCCACCTACAATGAGCAGTTCTTC
CASSPMDRATYNEQFF
>.|TRBJ2-3|TRBV6-2/TRBV6-3|.
TGTGCCAGCACCAAAGCGGTTACTAGCACAGATACGCAGTATTTT
CASTKAVTSTDTQYF
>many|TRBJ2-6|TRBV5-4|.
TGTGCCAGCTCCTCAGACTCTGGGGCCAACGTCCTGACTTTC
CASSSDSGANVLTF
>.|TRBJ2-7|TRBV9|TRBD1
TGTGCCAGCAGCCCAACAGACAGGGCCAGCTCCTACGAGCAGTACTTC
CASSPTDRASSYEQYF
>.|TRBJ2-3|TRBV20-1|TRBD2
TGCAGTGCTAGAGTATTAGCTAGCGGGGCTCGGGGTACGCAGTATTTT
CSARVLASGARGTQYF
>.|TRBJ2-1|TRBV5-4|.
TGTGCCAGCAGCTTGAGGCCAGGGGCGTCGGGTGAGCAGTTCTTC
CASSLRPGASGEQFF
>few|TRBJ1-2|TRBV6-2/TRBV6-3|TRBD1
TGTGCCAGCGGAGCTGGGACAGAGAACTATGGCTACACCTTC
CASGAGTENYGYTF
>.|TRBJ1-2|TRBV3-1|.
TGTGCCAGCACCCCGTCTGGGGGCTATGGCTACACCTTC
CASTPSGGYGYTF